This entry concerns a single T cell receptor beta chain. These data originate in a study of blood T cell repertoires in COVID-19. Study at large: PBMCs, B-cell-depleted T cells, or T cells provided the cDNA or gDNA that made up the material.

The CDR3 has 15 residues. Trimming removed 3 bases from V and 0 bases from J, with 9 bases in between. Germline lookup yields CDR1 SNHLY and CDR2 FYNNEI. As originally analysed: Amplification of reference gene primers provided the estimated nucleated cell counts. The repertoire was sequenced with immunoSEQ multiplex PCR; TCRdb's copy has only in-frame clones and lacks some. The V and J calls and the clone size are those of that table, but D and trimming were determined from the DNA. The repertoire holds approximately 69,000 clones, around 79% seen once, with 22% in the top ten. Sequenced sample: peripheral blood. This clonotype was obtained from a man between 60 and 75 years old with acute or convalescent COVID-19. V is TRBV2 and J is TRBJ2-1, with D possibly being TRBD2 (6 bases). CDR3 in amino acids: CASSEAGSSYNEQFF. The CDR3 bases are TGTGCCAGCAGTGAGGCGGGGAGCTCCTACAATGAGCAGTTCTTC.